These T cell receptor beta chains were read from a single sample in a study of CD8 T cells in ankylosing spondylitis. MiXCR, run by TCRdb on the 5' RACE reads, gives a single entry per CDR3 protein. This table holds about 500,000 distinct CDR3 sequences, approximately 5.3% found once. Sample: blood, either unsorted or a sorted T cell fraction (not recorded which). Source of these receptors: a male donor with ankylosing spondylitis. Both conserved end residues are part of each CDR3. The order of the fields is clone size, V gene, D gene, CDR3 length, J gene, CDR3 protein, CDR3 DNA. D genes are given only for firm matches. Clone size is stated in some rows and not others, as once, few, many or a class when expanded.

clone_size: many
v_call: TRBV4-3
d_call: TRBD1
cdr3_length: 16
j_call: TRBJ2-2
cdr3_aa: CASSPRGLLLTGELFF
cdr3_nt: TGCGCCAGCAGCCCCAGGGGGCTCTTACTCACCGGGGAGCTGTTTTTT

clone_size: few
v_call: TRBV7-9
d_call: TRBD1
cdr3_length: 14
j_call: TRBJ1-3
cdr3_aa: CASSSDRGGDTIYF
cdr3_nt: TGTGCCAGCAGCTCAGACAGGGGAGGAGACACCATATATTTT

clone_size: many
v_call: TRBV12-3/TRBV12-4
d_call: -
cdr3_length: 12
j_call: TRBJ1-6
cdr3_aa: CASREGISPLHF
cdr3_nt: TGTGCCAGCAGGGAGGGGATTTCACCCCTCCACTTT

clone_size: many
v_call: TRBV10-3
d_call: TRBD2
cdr3_length: 14
j_call: TRBJ2-1
cdr3_aa: CAIGTSALGNEQFF
cdr3_nt: TGTGCCATTGGGACTAGCGCCCTAGGGAATGAGCAGTTCTTC

clone_size: many
v_call: TRBV10-3
d_call: -
cdr3_length: 15
j_call: TRBJ2-5
cdr3_aa: CAISAQQGIAETQYF
cdr3_nt: TGTGCCATCAGTGCCCAACAGGGAATTGCAGAGACCCAGTACTTC

clone_size: many
v_call: TRBV4-3
d_call: -
cdr3_length: 15
j_call: TRBJ2-1
cdr3_aa: CASSPQWGGNNEQFF
cdr3_nt: TGCGCCAGCAGCCCTCAGTGGGGCGGAAACAATGAGCAGTTCTTC

clone_size: many
v_call: TRBV7-2
d_call: TRBD1
cdr3_length: 14
j_call: TRBJ2-7
cdr3_aa: CASSLDRGTYEQYF
cdr3_nt: TGTGCCAGCAGCTTAGACAGGGGGACCTACGAGCAGTACTTC

clone_size: -
v_call: TRBV7-2
d_call: -
cdr3_length: 15
j_call: TRBJ2-5
cdr3_aa: CASSLWSRRGETQYF
cdr3_nt: TGTGCCAGCAGCTTATGGTCCCGGAGGGGAGAGACCCAGTACTTC

clone_size: many
v_call: TRBV7-8
d_call: TRBD2
cdr3_length: 14
j_call: TRBJ2-7
cdr3_aa: CASRLGLAPGEQYF
cdr3_nt: TGTGCCAGCAGGTTGGGACTAGCTCCGGGCGAGCAGTACTTC

clone_size: -
v_call: TRBV6-1
d_call: -
cdr3_length: 14
j_call: TRBJ1-1
cdr3_aa: CASKSGRSYTEAFF
cdr3_nt: TGTGCCAGCAAAAGCGGGCGCAGTTACACTGAAGCTTTCTTT

clone_size: many
v_call: TRBV7-2
d_call: TRBD1
cdr3_length: 14
j_call: TRBJ1-4
cdr3_aa: CASSLDRGAEKLFF
cdr3_nt: TGTGCCAGCAGCCTAGACAGGGGAGCCGAAAAACTGTTTTTT

clone_size: -
v_call: TRBV20-1
d_call: TRBD2
cdr3_length: 14
j_call: TRBJ2-3
cdr3_aa: CSARGRGTVDGQYF
cdr3_nt: TGCAGTGCTAGGGGGAGGGGAACGGTAGATGGGCAGTATTTT

clone_size: many
v_call: TRBV7-9
d_call: TRBD2
cdr3_length: 15
j_call: TRBJ2-1
cdr3_aa: CASSLELAGENEQFF
cdr3_nt: TGTGCCAGCAGCTTAGAACTAGCGGGAGAGAATGAGCAGTTCTTC

clone_size: many
v_call: TRBV6-5
d_call: TRBD2
cdr3_length: 19
j_call: TRBJ2-5
cdr3_aa: CASSYSFVASGRETETQYF
cdr3_nt: TGTGCCAGCAGTTACTCGTTTGTAGCTAGCGGGAGAGAAACGGAGACCCAGTACTTC

clone_size: many
v_call: TRBV10-3
d_call: TRBD1
cdr3_length: 14
j_call: TRBJ1-1
cdr3_aa: CAIRSGQQNTEAFF
cdr3_nt: TGTGCCATCAGATCGGGACAGCAAAACACTGAAGCTTTCTTT

clone_size: many
v_call: TRBV4-3
d_call: -
cdr3_length: 14
j_call: TRBJ2-3
cdr3_aa: CASSVEARTDTQYF
cdr3_nt: TGCGCCAGCAGCGTCGAAGCCCGCACAGATACGCAGTATTTT

clone_size: -
v_call: TRBV29-1
d_call: TRBD1
cdr3_length: 14
j_call: TRBJ2-7
cdr3_aa: CSVGTGTGVYEQYF
cdr3_nt: TGCAGCGTTGGGACCGGGACAGGGGTGTACGAGCAGTACTTC

clone_size: few
v_call: TRBV4-3
d_call: -
cdr3_length: 15
j_call: TRBJ2-1
cdr3_aa: CASSKTPNWGDEQFF
cdr3_nt: TGCGCCAGCAGCAAGACCCCAAACTGGGGGGATGAGCAGTTCTTC

clone_size: many
v_call: TRBV7-8
d_call: -
cdr3_length: 16
j_call: TRBJ1-5
cdr3_aa: CASSLDSGGVGQPQHF
cdr3_nt: TGTGCCAGCAGCTTAGACAGTGGGGGAGTGGGACAGCCCCAGCATTTT

clone_size: many
v_call: TRBV27
d_call: -
cdr3_length: 15
j_call: TRBJ1-4
cdr3_aa: CASSFSKATNEKLFF
cdr3_nt: TGTGCCAGCAGTTTTTCGAAGGCAACTAATGAAAAACTGTTTTTT

clone_size: many
v_call: TRBV9
d_call: -
cdr3_length: 13
j_call: TRBJ1-1
cdr3_aa: CASSVVEGSEAFF
cdr3_nt: TGTGCCAGCAGCGTAGTGGAGGGCTCTGAAGCTTTCTTT

clone_size: many
v_call: TRBV20-1
d_call: -
cdr3_length: 11
j_call: TRBJ2-1
cdr3_aa: CSARREYGQFF
cdr3_nt: TGCAGTGCTAGAAGGGAGTACGGGCAGTTCTTC

clone_size: many
v_call: TRBV5-1
d_call: -
cdr3_length: 14
j_call: TRBJ2-7
cdr3_aa: CASSLGGPGNEQYF
cdr3_nt: TGCGCCAGCAGCTTGGGGGGCCCGGGGAACGAGCAGTACTTC

clone_size: many
v_call: TRBV7-9
d_call: TRBD1
cdr3_length: 15
j_call: TRBJ1-6
cdr3_aa: CASSGRTGENSPLHF
cdr3_nt: TGTGCCAGCAGCGGCCGGACAGGGGAAAATTCACCCCTCCACTTT

clone_size: many
v_call: TRBV7-2
d_call: TRBD2
cdr3_length: 15
j_call: TRBJ2-7
cdr3_aa: CASRVTSGILNEQYF
cdr3_nt: TGTGCCTCCCGGGTGACTAGCGGGATTTTGAACGAGCAGTACTTC

clone_size: few
v_call: TRBV7-8
d_call: -
cdr3_length: 13
j_call: TRBJ2-7
cdr3_aa: CASSLRLFYEQYF
cdr3_nt: TGTGCCAGCAGCTTAAGGTTATTCTACGAGCAGTACTTC

clone_size: many
v_call: TRBV20-1
d_call: -
cdr3_length: 11
j_call: TRBJ2-3
cdr3_aa: CSAQVKDTQYF
cdr3_nt: TGCAGTGCCCAGGTTAAAGATACGCAGTATTTT

clone_size: many
v_call: TRBV4-2
d_call: -
cdr3_length: 14
j_call: TRBJ1-6
cdr3_aa: CASSPLDRNSPLHF
cdr3_nt: TGTGCCAGCAGCCCACTCGACAGAAATTCACCCCTCCACTTT

clone_size: -
v_call: TRBV7-2
d_call: TRBD1
cdr3_length: 13
j_call: TRBJ2-5
cdr3_aa: CASSRDRGRSPYF
cdr3_nt: TGTGCCAGCAGCCGGGACAGGGGGCGTTCCCCGTACTTC

clone_size: many
v_call: TRBV6-5
d_call: TRBD1
cdr3_length: 13
j_call: TRBJ1-6
cdr3_aa: CASSLTGQTPLHF
cdr3_nt: TGTGCCAGCAGTTTGACAGGGCAGACACCCCTCCACTTT

clone_size: many
v_call: TRBV27
d_call: -
cdr3_length: 14
j_call: TRBJ1-5
cdr3_aa: CASSFIGGSQPQHF
cdr3_nt: TGTGCCAGCAGTTTTATTGGAGGGTCTCAGCCCCAGCATTTT

clone_size: many
v_call: TRBV5-1
d_call: -
cdr3_length: 16
j_call: TRBJ1-1
cdr3_aa: CASSFSIPTENTEAFF
cdr3_nt: TGCGCCAGCAGCTTTTCTATACCCACAGAGAACACTGAAGCTTTCTTT

clone_size: many
v_call: TRBV28
d_call: -
cdr3_length: 15
j_call: TRBJ2-4
cdr3_aa: CASSLGGVTGNIQYF
cdr3_nt: TGTGCCAGCAGTCTAGGGGGAGTTACGGGAAACATTCAGTACTTC

clone_size: many
v_call: TRBV4-2
d_call: -
cdr3_length: 18
j_call: TRBJ2-3
cdr3_aa: CASSLRRGAPRFTDTQYF
cdr3_nt: TGTGCCAGCAGCCTCCGACGGGGGGCGCCTAGGTTCACAGATACGCAGTATTTT

clone_size: many
v_call: TRBV6-5
d_call: TRBD1
cdr3_length: 15
j_call: TRBJ1-1
cdr3_aa: CASSYGTGVNTEAFF
cdr3_nt: TGTGCCAGCAGTTACGGGACAGGAGTGAACACTGAAGCTTTCTTT

clone_size: many
v_call: TRBV4-3
d_call: -
cdr3_length: 15
j_call: TRBJ1-2
cdr3_aa: CASSQNRRTARGYTF
cdr3_nt: TGCGCCAGCAGCCAAAATCGGCGGACAGCTAGGGGCTACACCTTC

clone_size: -
v_call: TRBV11-2
d_call: TRBD2
cdr3_length: 18
j_call: TRBJ2-7
cdr3_aa: CASSLVGQREGSTYEQYF
cdr3_nt: TGTGCCAGCAGCTTAGTGGGCCAGCGGGAGGGTAGCACCTACGAGCAGTACTTC

clone_size: once
v_call: TRBV4-2
d_call: TRBD1
cdr3_length: 15
j_call: TRBJ2-7
cdr3_aa: CASSQGDSGWGEQYF
cdr3_nt: TGTGCTAGCAGCCAAGGGGACAGTGGGTGGGGAGAGCAGTACTTC

clone_size: many
v_call: TRBV5-1
d_call: -
cdr3_length: 14
j_call: TRBJ2-1
cdr3_aa: CASSARAHDNEQFF
cdr3_nt: TGCGCCAGCAGCGCCCGGGCTCATGACAATGAGCAGTTCTTC

clone_size: many
v_call: TRBV29-1
d_call: -
cdr3_length: 14
j_call: TRBJ1-1
cdr3_aa: CSVHPRGLIFEAFF
cdr3_nt: TGCAGCGTCCACCCGAGGGGACTTATTTTTGAAGCTTTCTTT

clone_size: -
v_call: TRBV4-2
d_call: TRBD2
cdr3_length: 16
j_call: TRBJ2-3
cdr3_aa: CASSQLAGASTDTQYF
cdr3_nt: TGTGCCAGCAGCCAACTAGCGGGGGCTAGCACAGATACGCAGTATTTT

clone_size: many
v_call: TRBV7-9
d_call: TRBD1
cdr3_length: 13
j_call: TRBJ2-1
cdr3_aa: CASSLDRGDEQFF
cdr3_nt: TGTGCCAGCAGCTTAGACAGGGGGGATGAGCAGTTCTTC

clone_size: many
v_call: TRBV12-3/TRBV12-4
d_call: TRBD1
cdr3_length: 12
j_call: TRBJ1-2
cdr3_aa: CASSWDRAGYTF
cdr3_nt: TGTGCCAGCAGTTGGGACAGGGCTGGCTACACCTTC

clone_size: many
v_call: TRBV5-1
d_call: -
cdr3_length: 15
j_call: TRBJ2-2
cdr3_aa: CASSNGLANTGELFF
cdr3_nt: TGCGCCAGCAGCAACGGCCTCGCGAACACCGGGGAGCTGTTTTTT

clone_size: many
v_call: TRBV6-1
d_call: -
cdr3_length: 14
j_call: TRBJ1-6
cdr3_aa: CASSSPPYNSPLHF
cdr3_nt: TGTGCCAGCAGCAGTCCGCCATATAATTCACCCCTCCACTTT

clone_size: many
v_call: TRBV6-1
d_call: TRBD2
cdr3_length: 15
j_call: TRBJ2-7
cdr3_aa: CASSPGSGSGYEQYF
cdr3_nt: TGTGCCAGCAGTCCAGGTAGCGGGAGTGGGTACGAGCAGTACTTC

clone_size: many
v_call: TRBV27
d_call: -
cdr3_length: 15
j_call: TRBJ1-1
cdr3_aa: CASSLSQTMNTEAFF
cdr3_nt: TGTGCCAGCAGTTTATCTCAGACTATGAACACTGAAGCTTTCTTT

clone_size: many
v_call: TRBV28
d_call: TRBD2
cdr3_length: 17
j_call: TRBJ2-1
cdr3_aa: CASKALAGGGPYNEQFF
cdr3_nt: TGTGCCAGCAAGGCGCTAGCGGGAGGGGGTCCCTACAATGAGCAGTTCTTC

clone_size: few
v_call: TRBV7-2
d_call: -
cdr3_length: 14
j_call: TRBJ1-2
cdr3_aa: CASSSWRQALRYTF
cdr3_nt: TGTGCCAGCAGCTCATGGAGACAGGCGTTGCGCTACACCTTC

clone_size: many
v_call: TRBV20-1
d_call: TRBD1
cdr3_length: 14
j_call: TRBJ1-2
cdr3_aa: CSATWGTETYGYTF
cdr3_nt: TGCAGTGCCACATGGGGGACAGAGACCTATGGCTACACCTTC

clone_size: few
v_call: TRBV5-1
d_call: -
cdr3_length: 12
j_call: TRBJ2-7
cdr3_aa: CASSPALAEQYF
cdr3_nt: TGCGCCAGCAGCCCCGCGCTTGCCGAGCAGTACTTC

clone_size: many
v_call: TRBV18
d_call: -
cdr3_length: 15
j_call: TRBJ2-2
cdr3_aa: CASSWGDTETGELFF
cdr3_nt: TGTGCCAGCTCGTGGGGGGACACCGAGACCGGGGAGCTGTTTTTT